The clone carrying this TCR beta chain appeared many times. Antigen unknown. It was RNA transcripts that yielded the amplified TCR beta CDR3 regions. HTBI primers were the set used in a first-round RT-PCR of the TCR CDR3. TCRdb independently ran MiXCR on the multiplex PCR reads; one entry per CDR3 protein. The table has nearly 600,000 distinct CDR3 sequences, 12% to 15% seen once; the top ten hold approximately 6.4%. The sample originates from a study of T cells in Graves' hyperthyroidism and ophthalmopathy. General observations from the study: Most thyroid-expanded clonotypes above 0.001 were also found in blood.

CDR3 size: 17 residues. V lost 0 bases and J lost 2, with 15 bases in between. CDR1 is MNHNY and CDR2 is SVGAGI in the germline V gene (reference sequence). Lactation, pregnancy, other autoimmune disease or uncontrolled infection excluded patients. This receptor was obtained from a woman younger than 35 with Graves' ophthalmopathy. This chain connects TRBV6-6 to TRBJ2-3; D could derive from TRBD1 or TRBD2 (5 bases each). The sequenced material came from blood. The CDR3 bases are TGTGCCAGCAGTTACTCGATCGGGACGCAGCACACAGATACGCAGTATTTT. This sequence encodes CASSYSIGTQHTDTQYF.